The present T cell receptor beta chain was sequenced within a study of blood T cell repertoires in COVID-19. Study at large: Collection of acute and convalescent COVID-19 samples took place in the United States, Italy and Spain. PBMCs, B-cell-depleted T cells, or T cells provided the cDNA or gDNA that made up the material.

CDR1 is KGHDR and CDR2 is SFDVKD in the germline V gene. V was cut by 9 bases and J by 1 base, with 5 bases left in between. This CDR3 is built from 12 residues. In the source study's methods: From reference gene primer amplification, estimates of nucleated cell counts were derived. Sequencing used immunoSEQ multiplex PCR; TCRdb keeps in-frame clones, though not all of them. For V, J and clone size, that table is used; D and trimming come from the DNA. The table has 100,000 or so clones, roughly 86% seen once. What was sequenced was peripheral blood. This TCR was recovered from a man aged 45-65 years with active or convalescent COVID-19. V and J are TRBV24-1 and TRBJ2-2; perhaps TRBD2 as D (5 bases). The CDR3 spells CATRGNTGELFF. The CDR3 DNA reads as TGTGCCACCCGGGGGAACACCGGGGAGCTGTTTTTT.